These T cell receptor beta chains were read from a single sample in a study of post-analysis software for immune sequencing data. TCRdb redid the calling of the PCR reads with MiXCR, one entry per CDR3 protein. The data show approximately 770,000 distinct CDR3 sequences, about half seen once. The sample was blood. The receptor set was obtained from a girl aged 10-17 years with multiple sclerosis. CDR3s include the opening cysteine and the closing phenylalanine or tryptophan. Fields, in order: J gene, V gene, clone size, D gene, CDR3 DNA, CDR3 protein. D genes are given only for firm matches. Clone size is stated in some rows and not others, as once, few, many or a class when expanded.

j_gene: TRBJ2-4; v_gene: TRBV6-6; abundance: NA; d_gene: NA; CDR3nt: TGTGCCAGCAGTTACCAGGAGGTCGTCAACATTCAGTACTTC; CDR3aa: CASSYQEVVNIQYF
j_gene: TRBJ2-7; v_gene: TRBV5-1; abundance: NA; d_gene: NA; CDR3nt: TGCGCCAGCAGCTTGACGGTGGGAGGGGGGTCCTACGAGCAGTACTTC; CDR3aa: CASSLTVGGGSYEQYF
j_gene: TRBJ2-7; v_gene: TRBV20-1; abundance: few; d_gene: TRBD2; CDR3nt: TGCAGTGCTAAAACTAGCGGGCCTTACTACGAGCAGTACTTC; CDR3aa: CSAKTSGPYYEQYF
j_gene: TRBJ2-1; v_gene: TRBV7-2; abundance: NA; d_gene: TRBD1; CDR3nt: TGTGCCAGCAGCTACTCCGGGACAGGGTTCAATGAGCAGTTCTTC; CDR3aa: CASSYSGTGFNEQFF
j_gene: TRBJ1-4; v_gene: TRBV29-1; abundance: NA; d_gene: TRBD1; CDR3nt: TGCAGCGTTGAGGGACAGGGTGATGAAAAACTGTTTTTT; CDR3aa: CSVEGQGDEKLFF
j_gene: TRBJ2-5; v_gene: TRBV29-1; abundance: NA; d_gene: TRBD2; CDR3nt: TGCAGCGTTGAGGGGGGACTAGTGAGCGAGACCCAGTACTTC; CDR3aa: CSVEGGLVSETQYF
j_gene: TRBJ2-1; v_gene: TRBV12-3/TRBV12-4; abundance: few; d_gene: NA; CDR3nt: TGTGCCAGTAGGCTACAGTTCTTC; CDR3aa: CASRLQFF
j_gene: TRBJ2-7; v_gene: TRBV28; abundance: few; d_gene: NA; CDR3nt: TGTGCCAGCAGTTTGGCCGGGACGGAAGCCTACGAGCAGTACTTC; CDR3aa: CASSLAGTEAYEQYF
j_gene: TRBJ1-6; v_gene: TRBV5-1; abundance: NA; d_gene: NA; CDR3nt: TGCGCCAGCAGCACGGGAGTCCAGGGCACTTCGGCCCTCCACTTT; CDR3aa: CASSTGVQGTSALHF
j_gene: TRBJ1-2; v_gene: TRBV29-1; abundance: few; d_gene: NA; CDR3nt: TGCAGCGTTGTAGCTGGGGTAGCTAACTATGGCTACACCTTC; CDR3aa: CSVVAGVANYGYTF
j_gene: TRBJ2-1; v_gene: TRBV24-1; abundance: few; d_gene: TRBD1; CDR3nt: TGTGCCACCAGTAAGCCGGGACAGGGCTACAATGAGCAGTTCTTC; CDR3aa: CATSKPGQGYNEQFF
j_gene: TRBJ1-6; v_gene: TRBV27; abundance: NA; d_gene: NA; CDR3nt: TGTGCCAGCAGTTTATTCAGGGGCCGAGATTCACCCCTCCACTTT; CDR3aa: CASSLFRGRDSPLHF
j_gene: TRBJ2-5; v_gene: TRBV7-8; abundance: NA; d_gene: NA; CDR3nt: TGTGCCAGCAGCTCCGCGGACAGAAGCGCCCAAGAGACCCAGTACTTC; CDR3aa: CASSSADRSAQETQYF
j_gene: TRBJ1-5; v_gene: TRBV4-2; abundance: few; d_gene: NA; CDR3nt: TGTGCCAGCAGCCAACAAGCTAGCAATCAGCCCCAGCATTTT; CDR3aa: CASSQQASNQPQHF
j_gene: TRBJ2-5; v_gene: TRBV7-6; abundance: NA; d_gene: NA; CDR3nt: TGTGCCAGCAGCTTAGGTCCCAATCCGGAGACCCAGTACTTC; CDR3aa: CASSLGPNPETQYF
j_gene: TRBJ1-5; v_gene: TRBV11-2; abundance: NA; d_gene: NA; CDR3nt: TGTGCCAGCAGCGACGGGACGGCTAGCAATCAGCCCCAGCATTTT; CDR3aa: CASSDGTASNQPQHF
j_gene: TRBJ2-1; v_gene: TRBV6-2/TRBV6-3; abundance: few; d_gene: TRBD2; CDR3nt: TGTGCCAGCAGTAACATAGCGGGAGGGGGCCCCGAGCAGTTCTTC; CDR3aa: CASSNIAGGGPEQFF
j_gene: TRBJ2-2; v_gene: TRBV29-1; abundance: NA; d_gene: NA; CDR3nt: TGCAGCGTTGAATCGGATACCGGGGAGCTGTTTTTT; CDR3aa: CSVESDTGELFF
j_gene: TRBJ1-1; v_gene: TRBV14; abundance: NA; d_gene: NA; CDR3nt: TGTGCCAGCAGCCAAGATTCAAGGGGGACTGAAGCTTTCTTT; CDR3aa: CASSQDSRGTEAFF
j_gene: TRBJ2-7; v_gene: TRBV7-8; abundance: NA; d_gene: NA; CDR3nt: TGTGCCAGCAGCCAAAGGTTCGGTGTCTACGAGCAGTACTTC; CDR3aa: CASSQRFGVYEQYF
j_gene: TRBJ2-4; v_gene: TRBV12-3/TRBV12-4; abundance: NA; d_gene: TRBD2; CDR3nt: TGTGCCAGCAGGAGGGAGGGCCCCACGAACATTCAGTACTTC; CDR3aa: CASRREGPTNIQYF
j_gene: TRBJ2-2; v_gene: TRBV19; abundance: NA; d_gene: TRBD1; CDR3nt: TGTGCCAGTAGTACGCCCGGGACAGGGAAGACCGGGGAGCTGTTTTTT; CDR3aa: CASSTPGTGKTGELFF
j_gene: TRBJ2-5; v_gene: TRBV28; abundance: NA; d_gene: TRBD2; CDR3nt: TGTGCCAGCAGTTTGGGCCCAAGTAGTAGCGGGAAACTTCAAGAGACCCAGTACTTC; CDR3aa: CASSLGPSSSGKLQETQYF
j_gene: TRBJ2-1; v_gene: TRBV20-1; abundance: NA; d_gene: TRBD2; CDR3nt: TGCAGTGCTAGAAACCTGAAGCGGGAGATCAGTAATGAGCAGTTCTTC; CDR3aa: CSARNLKREISNEQFF
j_gene: TRBJ2-2; v_gene: TRBV9; abundance: NA; d_gene: TRBD1; CDR3nt: TGTGCCAGCAGCCCCTGGGACAGGGAGGGCGGGGAGCTGTTTTTT; CDR3aa: CASSPWDREGGELFF
j_gene: TRBJ2-7; v_gene: TRBV5-6; abundance: NA; d_gene: NA; CDR3nt: TGTGCCAGCAGCTTTACGAGGGACGAGCAGTACTTC; CDR3aa: CASSFTRDEQYF
j_gene: TRBJ2-7; v_gene: TRBV6-5; abundance: few; d_gene: NA; CDR3nt: TGTGCCAGCAGTTACTTCCCAAAGGGTGAGCAGTACTTC; CDR3aa: CASSYFPKGEQYF
j_gene: TRBJ2-1; v_gene: TRBV6-1; abundance: NA; d_gene: TRBD2; CDR3nt: TGTGCCAGCAGCCACCACCCCTCACTAGCGGGAGTATTGAATGAGCAGTTCTTC; CDR3aa: CASSHHPSLAGVLNEQFF
j_gene: TRBJ2-6; v_gene: TRBV29-1; abundance: NA; d_gene: NA; CDR3nt: TGCAGCGTTGGAATGTCCTCTGGGGCCAACGTCCTGACTTTC; CDR3aa: CSVGMSSGANVLTF
j_gene: TRBJ2-5; v_gene: TRBV9; abundance: NA; d_gene: TRBD1; CDR3nt: TGTGCCAGCAGCCCCCCGGACAGGGTAGAGACCCAGTACTTC; CDR3aa: CASSPPDRVETQYF
j_gene: TRBJ2-5; v_gene: TRBV28; abundance: few; d_gene: TRBD2; CDR3nt: TGTGCCAGCAGCCAATCGGTTGAGGGGACTAGCGGGAGGGCCCAGGAGACCCAGTACTTC; CDR3aa: CASSQSVEGTSGRAQETQYF
j_gene: TRBJ2-1; v_gene: TRBV5-6; abundance: once; d_gene: TRBD2; CDR3nt: TGTGCCAGCAGCTCCCAGCGGGAGGGGGTGGTGAGCGAGCAGTTCTTC; CDR3aa: CASSSQREGVVSEQFF
j_gene: TRBJ2-3; v_gene: TRBV9; abundance: NA; d_gene: TRBD2; CDR3nt: TGTGCCAGCAGCGTAACCCCACAGCGGGAGGGCCTAGGTACGCAGTATTTT; CDR3aa: CASSVTPQREGLGTQYF
j_gene: TRBJ2-1; v_gene: TRBV6-2/TRBV6-3; abundance: NA; d_gene: NA; CDR3nt: TGTGCCAGCAGTTCGCGACGGGTGGGGGTTAATGAGCAGTTCTTC; CDR3aa: CASSSRRVGVNEQFF
j_gene: TRBJ2-6; v_gene: TRBV14; abundance: NA; d_gene: TRBD2; CDR3nt: TGTGCCAGCAGCCCTCCAGCGGGAGGATATGGGGCCAACGTCCTGACTTTC; CDR3aa: CASSPPAGGYGANVLTF
j_gene: TRBJ2-7; v_gene: TRBV20-1; abundance: once; d_gene: TRBD2; CDR3nt: TGCAGTGCTAGGGGGTCAGGACTAGCGGGAGTATACGAGCAGTACTTC; CDR3aa: CSARGSGLAGVYEQYF
j_gene: TRBJ2-5; v_gene: TRBV27; abundance: few; d_gene: NA; CDR3nt: TGTGCCAGCAGTTGGGGGACGGAAGAGACCCAGTACTTC; CDR3aa: CASSWGTEETQYF
j_gene: TRBJ2-7; v_gene: TRBV27; abundance: few; d_gene: NA; CDR3nt: TGTGCCAGCAGGAGGGGGGGGATATACGAGCAGTACTTC; CDR3aa: CASRRGGIYEQYF
j_gene: TRBJ2-1; v_gene: TRBV10-3; abundance: NA; d_gene: NA; CDR3nt: TGTGCCATCAGTCTTAACCAGGGGCCTTACAATGAGCAGTTCTTC; CDR3aa: CAISLNQGPYNEQFF
j_gene: TRBJ2-5; v_gene: TRBV9; abundance: NA; d_gene: NA; CDR3nt: TGTGCCAGCAGCGTAGGAACGTTCGAGACCCAGTACTTC; CDR3aa: CASSVGTFETQYF
j_gene: TRBJ1-5; v_gene: TRBV6-5; abundance: few; d_gene: NA; CDR3nt: TGTGCCAGCAGCCCAGGTCCTATCGCATTCAATCAGCCCCAGCATTTT; CDR3aa: CASSPGPIAFNQPQHF
j_gene: TRBJ2-6; v_gene: TRBV29-1; abundance: NA; d_gene: NA; CDR3nt: TGCAGCGTTTGGACAGCCCTGTCCTCTGGGGCCAACGTCCTGACTTTC; CDR3aa: CSVWTALSSGANVLTF
j_gene: TRBJ2-5; v_gene: TRBV14; abundance: NA; d_gene: TRBD2; CDR3nt: TGTGCCAGCAGCCGTAGACTAGCGGGAGCGGGAGAGACCCAGTACTTC; CDR3aa: CASSRRLAGAGETQYF
j_gene: TRBJ2-7; v_gene: TRBV7-3; abundance: NA; d_gene: TRBD2; CDR3nt: TGTGCCAGCAGCCCGAACGGACTAGGGTCCGACGAGCAGTACTTC; CDR3aa: CASSPNGLGSDEQYF
j_gene: TRBJ1-2; v_gene: TRBV20-1; abundance: many; d_gene: NA; CDR3nt: TGCAGTGCTAGAGAGACCACCCGACCCATGGGGGCTGGCTACACCTTC; CDR3aa: CSARETTRPMGAGYTF
j_gene: TRBJ2-3; v_gene: TRBV27; abundance: NA; d_gene: TRBD1; CDR3nt: TGTGCCGGCAGTTTACCCGGACAGGGCACAGATACGCAGTATTTT; CDR3aa: CAGSLPGQGTDTQYF
j_gene: TRBJ2-5; v_gene: TRBV7-2; abundance: NA; d_gene: NA; CDR3nt: TGTGCCAGCAGCTTAAGGGGTCAGGTCCAAGAGACCCAGTACTTC; CDR3aa: CASSLRGQVQETQYF
j_gene: TRBJ2-1; v_gene: TRBV4-3; abundance: NA; d_gene: NA; CDR3nt: TGCGCCAGCAGCCCACAGACGGCCCTAAACTACAATGAGCAGTTCTTC; CDR3aa: CASSPQTALNYNEQFF
j_gene: TRBJ2-7; v_gene: TRBV27; abundance: NA; d_gene: TRBD1; CDR3nt: TGTGCCAGCAGTTTGACAGGGTTGAGCTCCTACGAGCAGTACTTC; CDR3aa: CASSLTGLSSYEQYF
j_gene: TRBJ2-7; v_gene: TRBV11-2; abundance: NA; d_gene: NA; CDR3nt: TGTGCCAGCAGCCCCACCATGATTGCCGACGAGCAGTACTTC; CDR3aa: CASSPTMIADEQYF
j_gene: TRBJ2-3; v_gene: TRBV20-1; abundance: NA; d_gene: TRBD2; CDR3nt: TGCAGCCCGGGACTAGCGGGACCCACAGATACGCAGTATTTT; CDR3aa: CSPGLAGPTDTQYF
j_gene: TRBJ2-1; v_gene: TRBV4-3; abundance: once; d_gene: TRBD2; CDR3nt: TGCGCCAGCAGCCAAGGGGTCACTAGCGAAAATGAGCAGTTCTTC; CDR3aa: CASSQGVTSENEQFF